This T cell receptor (beta chain) was recorded in a study of cytomegalovirus exposure and HLA in healthy donors. Both 60 Vbeta primers and 13 Jbeta primers went into the PCR. Assay: immunoSEQ multiplex PCR; the TCRdb copy retains only in-frame clones and omits some. Among tens of thousands of clones listed, about two thirds were seen once. V lost 5 bases and J lost 5, with 9 bases in between. Germline V gene lookup returns CDR1 SGHTA and CDR2 FQGTGA. This CDR3 comprises 13 residues. Healthy bone marrow donors made up the donor group. The chain employs TRBV7-3 and TRBJ2-2; D unresolved. Input material: PBMCs. This TCR was recovered from a woman aged 50 to 65 in good health and CMV-seropositive. CDR3 amino acids: CASSATWTGELFF. The CDR3 DNA follows: TGTGCCAGCAGCGCAACATGGACCGGGGAGCTGTTTTTT.